One and the same sample provided the 27 T cell receptor beta chains below, sequenced in a study of T cell changes during pregnancy in multiple sclerosis. Generated by immunoSEQ multiplex PCR, the TCRdb table keeps only in-frame clones and is missing some. The sample consists of over 40,000 clones, 85% to 90% of them appearing once. The sample consisted of CD8+ T cells from peripheral blood mononuclear cells, taken after pregnancy. The receptors were gathered from a female donor in good health, enrolled as a control in a pregnancy study.

V and J are TRBV4-1 and TRBJ2-1, with D possibly TRBD1 on 6 matching bases. There are 12 residues in the CDR3. V was clipped by 4 bases and J by 7 bases, with 8 bases between them. Germline lookup yields CDR1 MGHRA and CDR2 YSYEKL. The CDR3 bases are TGCGCCAGCAGCCCCACAGGGAATGAGCAGTTCTTC. Its protein is CASSPTGNEQFF.

The V and J genes are TRBV7-9 and TRBJ2-1, with 10 bases lining up with TRBD1. The germline V gene encodes CDR1 SEHNR and CDR2 FQNEAQ (reference sequence). The V gene end was trimmed by 6 bases and the J gene end by 8 bases; junction bases not matched to a gene: 13. This CDR3 spans 16 amino acids. The CDR3 protein is CASSLLGTGDVDEQFF. The CDR3 DNA is TGTGCCAGCAGTCTCCTCGGGACAGGGGATGTGGATGAGCAGTTCTTC.

CDR3 region: CASSVDSSGNTIYF. The CDR3 nucleotides are TGTGCCAGCAGCGTGGACAGCTCTGGAAACACCATATATTTT. The rearrangement uses TRBV9 and TRBJ1-3, with D possibly matching TRBD1 (6 bases). The CDR3 is 14 amino acids. The ends were cut back, 2 bases at V and 0 bases at J, with 6 bases in the middle. Germline assignment: CDR1 SGDLS and CDR2 YYNGEE.

The chain links TRBV2 to TRBJ2-5, with 9 bases matching TRBD2. This CDR3 is 16 amino acids long. The J segment lost 5 bases and the V segment lost 0 bases, leaving 7 bases of the junction unmatched. CDR1 is SNHLY, CDR2 FYNNEI, per germline. CDR3 in amino acids: CASSEAPWRGGETQYF. Written as DNA, the CDR3 is TGTGCCAGCAGTGAAGCGCCGTGGCGGGGGGGGGAGACCCAGTACTTC.

J is TRBJ1-6 and V is TRBV15; D is unresolved. CDR3 length: 15 amino acids. Germline lookup yields CDR1 LNHNV and CDR2 YYDKDF (reference sequence). V was cut by 1 base and J by 4 bases, with 8 bases left in between. CDR3 loop: CATSRGAGYNSPLHF. CDR3 DNA: TGTGCCACCAGCAGAGGGGCAGGATATAATTCACCCCTCCACTTT.

This clone is a singleton in its sample. V is TRBV9 and J is TRBJ2-4; tentatively, D is TRBD2 (6 bases). The germline V gene has CDR1 SGDLS and CDR2 YYNGEE. The CDR3 is made up of 10 amino acids. V gave up 7 bases and J gave up 7 bases, with 6 bases separating them. CDR3 protein: CASGGNIQYF. In DNA form, the CDR3 reads TGTGCCAGCGGGGGGAACATTCAGTACTTC.

The chain is built from TRBV7-8 and TRBJ2-3; unclear D gene. Germline values: CDR1 SGHVS, CDR2 FQNEAQ. This CDR3 is 13 amino acids long. V lost 0 bases and J lost 4, with 5 bases in between. CDR3: CASSLAPADTQYF. CDR3 sequence (DNA): TGTGCCAGCAGCTTAGCCCCCGCAGATACGCAGTATTTT.

The chain joins TRBV13 to TRBJ2-3; possibly TRBD2 for D (6 bases). Germline V CDR1 and CDR2: PRHDT, FYEKMQ (reference sequence). The CDR3 runs 14 residues. Trimming took 1 base from V and 1 from J, leaving 6 bases between them. The CDR3 bases are TGTGCCAGCAGCTTAGCGGGGGGCACAGATACGCAGTATTTT. It is translated as CASSLAGGTDTQYF.

This clone occurred a few times. V usage is TRBV6-6 and J usage is TRBJ2-7; TRBD2 matches 7 bases. Per the germline V gene, CDR1 is MNHNY and CDR2 is SVGAGI (reference sequence). CDR3 length: 14 residues. V lost 1 base and J lost 7; bases outside the gene matches: 7. In nucleotides, the CDR3 is TGTGCCAGCAGTTACTGGCGGGGGACTCGGGAGCAGTACTTC. It translates to CASSYWRGTREQYF.

Many counts were recorded for this clone. The J gene is TRBJ2-1, the V gene TRBV27; 7 bases line up with TRBD1. The CDR3 loop spans 14 amino acids. Germline V gene data show CDR1 as MNHEY and CDR2 as SMNVEV (reference sequence). V was pared by 7 bases and J by 7 bases, with 10 bases of the junction left unmatched. Here the CDR3 reads CASTHRGVGNEQFF. The CDR3 DNA sequence: TGTGCCAGCACCCACAGGGGCGTGGGAAATGAGCAGTTCTTC.

Only a few counts were recorded for this clone. The chain combines TRBV19 with TRBJ1-1; D remains ambiguous. Germline CDR1 and CDR2: LNHDA and SQIVND (reference sequence). The ends were cut back, 4 bases at V and 0 bases at J, with 12 bases in the middle. The CDR3 runs to 15 residues. The CDR3 bases are TGTGCCAGTAGTAGAAACAGAGACATGAACACTGAAGCTTTCTTT. Translating it yields CASSRNRDMNTEAFF.

This clone was found once. V gene TRBV12-5 combines with J gene TRBJ2-3, with 11 nucleotides matching TRBD1. This CDR3 spans 16 amino acids. The germline V gene encodes CDR1 LGHNT and CDR2 FRNRAP. Trimming took 0 bases from V and 8 from J; bases not matched to a gene: 7. CDR3 protein: CASGLVPGQGGGTQYF. CDR3 coding DNA: TGTGCTAGTGGTTTGGTACCGGGACAGGGGGGGGGTACGCAGTATTTT.

This clone was seen only a few times. V usage is TRBV5-1 and J usage is TRBJ2-2; 11 bases are shared with TRBD1. CDR1 is SGHRS and CDR2 is YFSETQ in the germline V gene. V was clipped by 7 bases and J by 7 bases; unmatched bases: 9. The CDR3 is 15 residues long. The CDR3 here is CASLPGTGGGGELFF. The DNA of the CDR3 is TGCGCCAGCCTACCTGGGACAGGGGGTGGCGGGGAGCTGTTTTTT. Filled out from reference TRBV5-1 and TRBJ2-2, the complete variable domain reads KAGVTQTPRYLIKTRGQQVTLSCSPISGHRSVSWYQQTPGQGLQFLFEYFSETQRNKGNFPGRFSGRQFSNSRSEMNVSTLELGDSALYLCASLPGTGGGGELFFGEGSRLTVL.

This clone was picked up one time. V usage is TRBV5-1 and J usage is TRBJ2-3, with 13 nucleotides matching TRBD2. The CDR3 covers 17 residues. Germline V gene lookup returns CDR1 SGHRS and CDR2 YFSETQ. The V gene end was trimmed by 0 bases and the J gene end by 5 bases; junction bases not matched to a gene: 6. CDR3 in amino acids: CASSLATSGGAGDTQYF. Here the CDR3 DNA reads TGCGCCAGCAGCTTGGCAACTAGCGGGGGGGCTGGAGATACGCAGTATTTT.

This chain joins TRBV10-3 and TRBJ2-6; 9 bases are shared with TRBD1. Germline CDR1 ENHRY, CDR2 SYGVKD. CDR3 length: 19 amino acids. V lost 3 bases and J lost 1; bases outside the gene matches: 10. The CDR3 DNA sequence: TGTGCCATCAGTGAATCATCGTGGACAGGGGCTTCTGGGGCCAACGTCCTGACTTTC. Its translation is CAISESSWTGASGANVLTF.

This sequence joins TRBV4-3 and TRBJ2-3, with 11 positions matching TRBD2. Trimming cost V 5 bases and J 6 bases; bases outside gene matches: 7. The germline CDR1 and CDR2 sequences are LGHNA and YSLEER. There are 15 residues in the CDR3. Here the CDR3 reads CASSELAGAGDTQYF. In DNA, the CDR3 is TGCGCCAGCAGCGAACTAGCGGGGGCCGGGGATACGCAGTATTTT.

The chain employs TRBV4-1 and TRBJ2-1, with TRBD1 matching over 8 bases. V shed 2 bases and J 6 bases; nucleotides not matched to a gene: 12. The CDR3 runs 17 residues. The germline gives CDR1 MGHRA, CDR2 YSYEKL. Here the CDR3 reads CASSQTLPTGVGNEQFF. The CDR3 coding sequence is TGCGCCAGCAGCCAAACCCTCCCGACAGGGGTAGGCAATGAGCAGTTCTTC.

The CDR3 sequence: CASSQGRENEKLFF. The CDR3 DNA is TGTGCCAGCAGCCAGGGACGGGAGAATGAAAAACTGTTTTTT. This rearrangement joins TRBV4-2 to TRBJ1-4, with D tentatively TRBD1 (5 bases). The germline V and J ends were trimmed by 3 bases and 5 bases, with 10 bases remaining between them. Per germline, CDR1 LGHNA and CDR2 YNFKEQ. The CDR3 length is 14 residues.

This clone showed up just a few times. The chain joins TRBV4-1 to TRBJ1-1; 9 bases are a match to TRBD1. The CDR3 extends over 12 amino acids. The germline V gene encodes CDR1 MGHRA and CDR2 YSYEKL. The J segment lost 8 bases and the V segment lost 3 bases, leaving 1 base of the junction unmatched. In nucleotides, the CDR3 is TGCGCCAGCAGCCACGGACAGGGGGAAGCTTTCTTT. Encoded protein: CASSHGQGEAFF.

V usage is TRBV9 and J usage is TRBJ1-3; D is undetermined. Trimming removed 4 bases at V and 0 bases at J, with 14 bases between. CDR3 length equals 16 residues. The germline V gene encodes CDR1 SGDLS and CDR2 YYNGEE. For the CDR3, the DNA is TGTGCCAGCAGCCCCCGCCGAGCCGACTCTGGAAACACCATATATTTT. Its translation: CASSPRRADSGNTIYF.

The chain couples TRBV10-2 to TRBJ2-7; tentatively, D is TRBD1 (5 bases). The germline V gene has CDR1 WSHSY and CDR2 SAAADI. The length of the CDR3 is 13 residues. The V gene lost 11 bases and the J gene lost 4 bases, with 18 bases spanning the gap. The CDR3 loop reads CAGSQGIGYEQYF. CDR3 sequence (DNA): TGCGCCGGGTCGCAGGGAATAGGTTACGAGCAGTACTTC.

The chain couples TRBV4-1 to TRBJ1-1; the D is unclear. Germline V lookup: CDR1 MGHRA, CDR2 YSYEKL. The CDR3 has 13 residues. With 5 bases removed from V and 6 bases from J, the gap between germline ends came to 13 bases. The CDR3 sequence: CASSTLSEAEAFF. The CDR3 bases are TGCGCCAGCAGCACCCTCTCGGAGGCTGAAGCTTTCTTT.

This chain uses TRBV14 with TRBJ2-3; TRBD2 is a possible D gene (6 bases). The CDR3 is 14 residues long. The V end was cut by 1 base, the J end by 4 bases, with 9 bases between. Per the germline V gene, CDR1 is SGHDN and CDR2 is FVKESK. The CDR3 region is CASSQVGGADTQYF. The CDR3 region has the DNA TGTGCCAGCAGCCAAGTTGGCGGGGCAGATACGCAGTATTTT.

This chain connects TRBV4-1 to TRBJ1-2, with D possibly being TRBD1 (5 bases). The CDR3 spans 14 residues. V shed 4 bases and J shed 7 bases, with 16 bases lying between them. Germline V gene sequence: CDR1 MGHRA, CDR2 YSYEKL. The CDR3 protein is CASSPTNGRVGYTF. Here the CDR3 DNA reads TGCGCCAGCAGCCCTACGAATGGCAGGGTTGGCTACACCTTC.

This chain uses TRBV7-9 with TRBJ2-1, with 10 positions matching TRBD2. The CDR3 covers 14 residues. Germline V gene lookup returns CDR1 SEHNR and CDR2 FQNEAQ (reference sequence). V gave up 8 bases and J gave up 9 bases; unmatched junction bases: 10. The CDR3 here is CASLKRGGVGEQFF. The CDR3 DNA sequence: TGTGCCAGCCTGAAGCGGGGGGGGGTAGGTGAGCAGTTCTTC.

This clone was found once. The V gene is TRBV19, the J gene TRBJ2-7; 8 bases are a match to TRBD1. Germline V lookup: CDR1 LNHDA, CDR2 SQIVND (reference sequence). There are 14 residues in the CDR3. Germline trimming cut 5 bases from V and 5 bases from J; bases unmatched to any gene: 8. The CDR3 loop reads CASSPRQGSDEQYF. The DNA of the CDR3 is TGTGCCAGTAGTCCCCGACAGGGGTCGGACGAGCAGTACTTC.

For the CDR3, the DNA is TGTGCCAGCAGCCTACAGGGGGAACCCCTCCACTTT. Its protein product is CASSLQGEPLHF. The chain has TRBV7-3 and TRBJ1-6; 8 bases fit TRBD1. J was trimmed by 12 bases and V by 5 bases; bases with no gene match: 3. The CDR3 runs 12 residues. The germline V gene encodes CDR1 SGHTA and CDR2 FQGTGA.